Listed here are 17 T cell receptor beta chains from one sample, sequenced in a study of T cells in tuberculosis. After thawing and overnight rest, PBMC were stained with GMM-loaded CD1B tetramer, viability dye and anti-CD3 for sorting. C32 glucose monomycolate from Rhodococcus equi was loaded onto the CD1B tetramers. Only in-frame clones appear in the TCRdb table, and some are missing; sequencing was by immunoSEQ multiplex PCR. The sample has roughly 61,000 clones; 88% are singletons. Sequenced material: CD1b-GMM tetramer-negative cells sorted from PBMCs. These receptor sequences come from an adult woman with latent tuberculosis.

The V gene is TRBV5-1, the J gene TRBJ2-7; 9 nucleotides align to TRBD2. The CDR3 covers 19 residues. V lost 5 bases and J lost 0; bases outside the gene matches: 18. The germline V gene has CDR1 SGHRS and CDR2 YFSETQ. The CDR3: CASRLSPFQAGGSSYEQYF. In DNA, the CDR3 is TGCGCCAGCAGGCTAAGTCCATTCCAAGCGGGGGGTAGCTCCTACGAGCAGTACTTC.

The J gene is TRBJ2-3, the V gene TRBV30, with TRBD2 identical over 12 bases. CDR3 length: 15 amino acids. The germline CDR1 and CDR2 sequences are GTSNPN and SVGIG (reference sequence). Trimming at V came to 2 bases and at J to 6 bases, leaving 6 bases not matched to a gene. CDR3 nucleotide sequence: TGTGCCTGGAGTCTAGCGGGGGGGCCGGGGGATACGCAGTATTTT. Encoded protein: CAWSLAGGPGDTQYF.

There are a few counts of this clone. The CDR3 DNA reads as TGTGCCAGCAGCGGGATAGCTATCACAGATACGCAGTATTTT. As protein: CASSGIAITDTQYF. This chain uses TRBV28 with TRBJ2-3; D might be TRBD2 (5 bases). V lost 6 bases to trimming and J lost 2 bases, with 12 bases between them. The CDR3 is made up of 14 amino acids. Germline CDR1 is MDHEN and CDR2 is SYDVKM.

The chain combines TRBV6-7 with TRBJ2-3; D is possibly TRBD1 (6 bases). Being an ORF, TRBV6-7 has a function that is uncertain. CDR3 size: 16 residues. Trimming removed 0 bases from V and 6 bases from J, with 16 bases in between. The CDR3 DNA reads TGTGCCAGCAGTTACTCAGGACAGTATGTACCGGATACGCAGTATTTT. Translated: CASSYSGQYVPDTQYF.

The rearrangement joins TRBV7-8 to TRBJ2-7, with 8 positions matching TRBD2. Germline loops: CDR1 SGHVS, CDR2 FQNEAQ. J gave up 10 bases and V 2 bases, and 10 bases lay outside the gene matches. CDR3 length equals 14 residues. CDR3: CASSLTEAGASQYF. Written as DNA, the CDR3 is TGTGCCAGCAGCTTAACTGAAGCGGGGGCCTCTCAGTACTTC.

CDR3 protein: CASSLGLNVVGTDTQYF. The CDR3 region has the DNA TGTGCCAGCAGCTTAGGACTCAATGTGGTGGGTACAGATACGCAGTATTTT. The gene calls are TRBV7-9 and TRBJ2-3; D unclear. CDR3 length equals 17 residues. V was cut by 1 base and J by 3 bases, with 17 bases left in between. CDR1 SEHNR and CDR2 FQNEAQ come from the germline V gene (reference sequence).

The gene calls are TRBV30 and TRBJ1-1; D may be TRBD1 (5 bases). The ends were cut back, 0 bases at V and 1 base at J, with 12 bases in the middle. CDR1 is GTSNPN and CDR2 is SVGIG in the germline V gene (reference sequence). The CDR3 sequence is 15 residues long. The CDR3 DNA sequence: TGTGCCTGGAGTGTATTGGGACTGGGGAACACTGAAGCTTTCTTT. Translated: CAWSVLGLGNTEAFF. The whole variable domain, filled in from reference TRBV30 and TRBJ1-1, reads SQTIHQWPATLVQPVGSPLSLECTVEGTSNPNLYWYRQAAGRGLQLLFYSVGIGQISSEVPQNLSASRPQDRQFILSSKKLLLSDSGFYLCAWSVLGLGNTEAFFGQGTRLTVV.

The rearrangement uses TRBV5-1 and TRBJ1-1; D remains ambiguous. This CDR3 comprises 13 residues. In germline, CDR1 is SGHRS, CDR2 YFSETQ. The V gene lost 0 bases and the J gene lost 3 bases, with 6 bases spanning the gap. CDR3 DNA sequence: TGCGCCAGCAGCTTGGGGACTTACACTGAAGCTTTCTTT. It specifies CASSLGTYTEAFF.

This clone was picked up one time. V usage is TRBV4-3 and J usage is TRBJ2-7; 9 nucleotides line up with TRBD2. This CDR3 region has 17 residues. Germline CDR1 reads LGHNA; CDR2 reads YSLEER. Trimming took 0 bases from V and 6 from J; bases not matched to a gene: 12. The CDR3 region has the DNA TGCGCCAGCAGCCAAGATAAGTCTAGCGGGACGATCCGCGAGCAGTACTTC. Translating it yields CASSQDKSSGTIREQYF.

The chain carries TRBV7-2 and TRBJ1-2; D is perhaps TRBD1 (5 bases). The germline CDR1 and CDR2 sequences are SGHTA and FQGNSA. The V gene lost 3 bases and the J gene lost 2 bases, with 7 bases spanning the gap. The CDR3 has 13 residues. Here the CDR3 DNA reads TGTGCCAGCAGCTTTGCAGGGAACTATGGCTACACCTTC. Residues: CASSFAGNYGYTF. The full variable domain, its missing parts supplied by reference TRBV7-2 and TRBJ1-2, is GAGVSQSPSNKVTEKGKDVELRCDPISGHTALYWYRQSLGQGLEFLIYFQGNSAPDKSGLPSDRFSAERTGGSVSTLTIQRTQQEDSAVYLCASSFAGNYGYTFGSGTRLTVV.

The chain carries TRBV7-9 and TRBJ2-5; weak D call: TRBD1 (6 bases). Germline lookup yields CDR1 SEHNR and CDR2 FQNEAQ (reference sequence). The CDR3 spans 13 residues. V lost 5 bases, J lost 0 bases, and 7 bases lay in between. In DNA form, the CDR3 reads TGTGCCAGCAGCCGGGACAACCAAGAGACCCAGTACTTC. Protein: CASSRDNQETQYF.

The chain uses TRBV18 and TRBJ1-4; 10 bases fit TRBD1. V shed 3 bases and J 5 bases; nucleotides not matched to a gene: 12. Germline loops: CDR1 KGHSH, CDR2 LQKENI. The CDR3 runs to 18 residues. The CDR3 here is CASSPRDRGAVGNEKLFF. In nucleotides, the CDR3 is TGTGCCAGCTCACCGAGGGACAGGGGAGCGGTGGGGAATGAAAAACTGTTTTTT.

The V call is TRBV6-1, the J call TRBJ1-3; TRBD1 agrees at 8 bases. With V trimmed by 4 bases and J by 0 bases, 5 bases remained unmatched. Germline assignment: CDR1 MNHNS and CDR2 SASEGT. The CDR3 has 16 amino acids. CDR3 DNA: TGTGCCAGCAGTGTAACAGGGGGATCCTCTGGAAACACCATATATTTT. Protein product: CASSVTGGSSGNTIYF.

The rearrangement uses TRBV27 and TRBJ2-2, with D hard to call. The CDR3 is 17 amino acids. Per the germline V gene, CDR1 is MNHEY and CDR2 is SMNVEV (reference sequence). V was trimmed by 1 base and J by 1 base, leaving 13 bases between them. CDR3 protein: CASSLFFPEMNTGELFF. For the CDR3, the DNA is TGTGCCAGCAGTTTATTTTTCCCGGAGATGAACACCGGGGAGCTGTTTTTT.

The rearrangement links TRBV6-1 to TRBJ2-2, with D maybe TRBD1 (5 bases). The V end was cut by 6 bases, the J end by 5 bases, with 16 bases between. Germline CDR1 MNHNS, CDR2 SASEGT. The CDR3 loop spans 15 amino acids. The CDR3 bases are TGTGCCAGCAGCCCAGGGCATCTTTTGACCGGGGAGCTGTTTTTT. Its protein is CASSPGHLLTGELFF.

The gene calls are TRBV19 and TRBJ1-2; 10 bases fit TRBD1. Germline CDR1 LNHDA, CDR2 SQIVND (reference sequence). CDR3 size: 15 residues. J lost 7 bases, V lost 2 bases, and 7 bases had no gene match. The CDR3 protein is CASSIRTGTGVGYTF. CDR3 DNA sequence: TGTGCCAGTAGTATAAGGACCGGGACAGGGGTTGGCTACACCTTC.

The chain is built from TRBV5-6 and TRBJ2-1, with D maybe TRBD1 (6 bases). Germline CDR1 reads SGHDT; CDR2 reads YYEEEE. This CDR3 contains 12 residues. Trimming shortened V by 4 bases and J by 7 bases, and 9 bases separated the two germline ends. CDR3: CASSTTGNEQFF. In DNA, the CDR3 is TGTGCCAGCAGCACGACAGGTAATGAGCAGTTCTTC.